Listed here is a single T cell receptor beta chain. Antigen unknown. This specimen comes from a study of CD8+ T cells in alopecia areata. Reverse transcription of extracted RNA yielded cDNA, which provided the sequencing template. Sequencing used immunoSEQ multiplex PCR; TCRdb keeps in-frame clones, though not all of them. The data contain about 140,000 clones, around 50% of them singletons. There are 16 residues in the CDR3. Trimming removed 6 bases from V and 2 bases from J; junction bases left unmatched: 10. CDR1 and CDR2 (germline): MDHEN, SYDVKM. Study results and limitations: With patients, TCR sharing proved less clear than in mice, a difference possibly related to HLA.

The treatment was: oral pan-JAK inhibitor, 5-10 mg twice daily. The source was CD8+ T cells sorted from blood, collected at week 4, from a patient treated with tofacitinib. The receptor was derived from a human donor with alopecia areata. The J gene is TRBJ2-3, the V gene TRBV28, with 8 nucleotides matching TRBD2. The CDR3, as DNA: TGTGCCAGCAGCACCGTGGTAGCGGGGTACACAGATACGCAGTATTTT. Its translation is CASSTVVAGYTDTQYF. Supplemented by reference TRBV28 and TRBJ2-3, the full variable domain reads DVKVTQSSRYLVKRTGEKVFLECVQDMDHENMFWYRQDPGLGLRLIYFSYDVKMKEKGDIPEGYSVSREKKERFSLILESASTNQTSMYLCASSTVVAGYTDTQYFGPGTRLTVL.